This entry lists 20 T cell receptor beta chains sequenced from one sample in a study of cytomegalovirus exposure and HLA in healthy donors. TCRdb's table, derived via immunoSEQ multiplex PCR, lists solely in-frame clones and lacks some. In the table there are about 73,000 clones, approximately 96% of which are singletons. The sequenced material came from PBMCs. The receptors derive from a man aged 18-30 years in good health and CMV-seronegative.

The rearrangement uses TRBV9 and TRBJ2-5; possibly TRBD1 for D (5 bases). Germline V gives CDR1 SGDLS, CDR2 YYNGEE. CDR3 length: 14 residues. V lost 4 bases and J lost 1, with 11 bases in between. The CDR3 protein is CASSSSQGQETQYF. CDR3 bases: TGTGCCAGCAGCTCCTCCCAGGGCCAAGAGACCCAGTACTTC.

V usage is TRBV5-1 and J usage is TRBJ2-7; possibly TRBD2 for D (6 bases). Trimming left V 3 bases short and J 6 bases short, with 19 bases between. This CDR3 has 15 residues. Germline CDR1 SGHRS, CDR2 YFSETQ. CDR3 in amino acids: CASSWGTFVGAEQYF. CDR3 DNA sequence: TGCGCCAGCAGCTGGGGGACTTTCGTAGGGGCCGAGCAGTACTTC.

The chain combines TRBV9 with TRBJ1-1; D is ambiguous. Per germline, CDR1 SGDLS and CDR2 YYNGEE. Between the trimmed V and J ends, which lost 3 bases and 9 bases, there was a span of 12 bases. CDR3 length: 12 amino acids. CDR3 nucleotides: TGTGCCAGCAGCGCCGAGAATCCGAAAGCTTTCTTT. It encodes CASSAENPKAFF. The full variable domain, completed using reference TRBV9 and TRBJ1-1, is DSGVTQTPKHLITATGQRVTLRCSPRSGDLSVYWYQQSLDQGLQFLIQYYNGEERAKGNILERFSAQQFPDLHSELNLSSLELGDSALYFCASSAENPKAFFGQGTRLTVV.

This chain joins TRBV5-8 and TRBJ2-1; perhaps TRBD1 as D (5 bases). The CDR3 is 15 residues long. Germline V gene lookup returns CDR1 SGHTS and CDR2 YDEGEE. Trimming took 3 bases from V and 0 from J, leaving 10 bases between them. The CDR3 protein is CASSSLQGSYNEQFF. CDR3 in DNA: TGTGCCAGCAGCTCCCTTCAGGGCTCCTACAATGAGCAGTTCTTC.

The chain carries TRBV19 and TRBJ1-6, with D perhaps matching TRBD1 (5 bases). The CDR3 consists of 16 residues. The germline gives CDR1 LNHDA, CDR2 SQIVND (reference sequence). V was cut by 5 bases and J by 10 bases, with 21 bases left in between. CDR3 amino acids: CASSAPLRGAYSPLHF. The CDR3 DNA reads TGTGCCAGTAGTGCCCCCCTGCGTGGGGCATACTCACCCCTCCACTTT.

V gene TRBV30 combines with J gene TRBJ1-4; possible D gene TRBD1, 6 bases. V was pared by 0 bases and J by 3 bases, with 8 bases between. There are 14 residues in the CDR3. Germline-derived CDR1 and CDR2 are GTSNPN and SVGIG (reference sequence). CDR3: CAWSVGGANEKLFF. The DNA of the CDR3 is TGTGCCTGGAGTGTAGGGGGGGCTAATGAAAAACTGTTTTTT.

This chain connects TRBV6-1 to TRBJ2-7; 12 nucleotides line up with TRBD2. V lost 8 bases to trimming and J lost 5 bases; unmatched junction nucleotides: 4. This CDR3 is 13 amino acids long. The V gene's germline CDR1 is MNHNS and CDR2 SASEGT. DNA for the CDR3: TGTGCCAGCGTGAGACTAGCGGGGGACGAGCAGTACTTC. Its protein product is CASVRLAGDEQYF.

The CDR3 nucleotides are TGTGCCAGCAGTCCCGGGACAGTCGAAGGCTACACCTTC. Translated: CASSPGTVEGYTF. V usage is TRBV6-5 and J usage is TRBJ1-2; 7 bases align to TRBD1. CDR3 size: 13 residues. Trimming removed 5 bases from V and 8 bases from J; junction bases left unmatched: 8. Germline CDR1 and CDR2: MNHEY and SVGAGI.

The chain carries TRBV10-3 and TRBJ1-4; D gene unclear. V was trimmed by 5 bases and J by 4 bases, leaving 8 bases between them. The CDR3 has 13 residues. Germline V gives CDR1 ENHRY, CDR2 SYGVKD. The CDR3 bases are TGTGCCATCAGTAAGCAGGATAATGAAAAACTGTTTTTT. This sequence encodes CAISKQDNEKLFF.

The chain recombines TRBV28 with TRBJ2-7; D unclear. The CDR3 covers 17 residues. Germline V gene data show CDR1 as MDHEN and CDR2 as SYDVKM. V was pared by 1 base and J by 0 bases, with 16 bases between. The CDR3, as DNA: TGTGCCAGCAGTTTATTGGGCCCTCAAACAAGCTCCTACGAGCAGTACTTC. Protein product: CASSLLGPQTSSYEQYF.

The DNA for the CDR3 is TGTGCCAGCAGCGGGGGGAGAATGCTGACTCAAAGCTATGGCTACACCTTC. This translates into CASSGGRMLTQSYGYTF. J is TRBJ1-2 and V is TRBV5-4, with D possibly TRBD1 on 5 matching bases. The germline gives CDR1 SGHNT, CDR2 YYREEE (reference sequence). This CDR3 contains 17 residues. Trimming removed 4 bases from V and 4 bases from J, with 23 bases in between.

The chain is built from TRBV7-9 and TRBJ1-2; D is possibly TRBD1 (6 bases). This CDR3 region has 17 residues. Per germline, CDR1 SEHNR and CDR2 FQNEAQ (reference sequence). The ends were cut back, 0 bases at V and 4 bases at J, with 18 bases in the middle. CDR3 coding DNA: TGTGCCAGCAGCTTAGCAGCAGGGGTAACGGCGATCTATGGCTACACCTTC. Protein sequence: CASSLAAGVTAIYGYTF. Supplemented by reference TRBV7-9 and TRBJ1-2, the full variable domain reads DTGVSQNPRHKITKRGQNVTFRCDPISEHNRLYWYRQTLGQGPEFLTYFQNEAQLEKSRLLSDRFSAERPKGSFSTLEIQRTEQGDSAMYLCASSLAAGVTAIYGYTFGSGTRLTVV.

This clone was seen just once. The chain employs TRBV18 and TRBJ1-5; 7 bases match TRBD1. The CDR3 is 17 residues long. The V gene's germline CDR1 is KGHSH and CDR2 LQKENI. The ends lost 4 bases at V and 0 bases at J; junction bases unmatched: 9. This CDR3 is CASSLSQGQYSNQPQHF. The CDR3, as DNA: TGTGCCAGCTCACTATCACAGGGACAGTATAGCAATCAGCCCCAGCATTTT.

In the case of this clone: The junction differs from germline at one of its ends, possibly a read error. This chain connects TRBV28 to TRBJ2-7, with 9 bases that match TRBD1. The CDR3 sequence is 14 residues long. Germline lookup yields CDR1 MDHEN and CDR2 SYDVKM. Written as DNA, the CDR3 is TGTGCCAGCACTTTACCGGGACAGGGTAACGAGCAGTACTTC. Its translation: CASTLPGQGNEQYF.

This clone was found once. V usage is TRBV6-4 and J usage is TRBJ1-1, with a tentative D call TRBD1 (6 bases). Trimming removed 6 bases at V and 4 bases at J, with 15 bases between. The CDR3 runs 14 residues. Germline assignment: CDR1 MRHNA and CDR2 SNTAGT. The CDR3 protein is CASREQGAATEAFF. DNA of the CDR3: TGTGCCAGCAGGGAACAGGGAGCGGCCACTGAAGCTTTCTTT.

The rearrangement links TRBV18 to TRBJ1-4; D possibly corresponds to TRBD1 (5 bases). Germline V lookup: CDR1 KGHSH, CDR2 LQKENI. The CDR3 has 14 amino acids. Trimming cost V 1 base and J 4 bases, with 7 bases left between them. CDR3 protein: CASSPQGFNEKLFF. As DNA, the CDR3 is TGTGCCAGCTCACCACAGGGGTTTAATGAAAAACTGTTTTTT.

The genes are TRBV4-3 and TRBJ2-1, with 13 positions matching TRBD2. The length of the CDR3 is 15 residues. V shed 1 base, J shed 7 bases, and the junction held 1 base outside the gene matches. The germline CDR1 and CDR2 sequences are LGHNA and YSLEER. The CDR3: CASSQGTSGGNEQFF. The DNA of the CDR3 is TGCGCCAGCAGCCAAGGGACTAGCGGGGGTAATGAGCAGTTCTTC.

V and J are TRBV7-9 and TRBJ2-7; D gene uncertain. The CDR3 is 13 amino acids. The V end lost 5 bases, the J end lost 6 bases, and 14 bases lay between the germline ends. Germline lookup yields CDR1 SEHNR and CDR2 FQNEAQ (reference sequence). The CDR3 here is CASSPVPLGEQYF. The CDR3 region has the DNA TGTGCCAGCAGCCCAGTTCCCCTAGGCGAGCAGTACTTC.

The chain is built from TRBV10-2 and TRBJ1-1; D gene ambiguous. The ends were cut back, 9 bases at V and 4 bases at J, with 12 bases in the middle. Per the germline V gene, CDR1 is WSHSY and CDR2 is SAAADI. CDR3 length equals 12 residues. Here the CDR3 reads CASLTRSTEAFF. Written as DNA, the CDR3 is TGCGCCAGTCTAACTCGGAGCACTGAAGCTTTCTTT.

The V and J genes are TRBV6-5 and TRBJ1-4; a possible D gene is TRBD1 (6 bases). The CDR3 runs 14 residues. CDR1 MNHEY and CDR2 SVGAGI come from the germline V gene. V was trimmed by 4 bases and J by 1 base, leaving 7 bases between them. In DNA form, the CDR3 reads TGTGCCAGCAGTTCAGGGGTAACTAATGAAAAACTGTTTTTT. Translation: CASSSGVTNEKLFF.